The source of this T cell receptor beta chain is a study of blood T cell repertoires in COVID-19. The repertoire was sequenced with immunoSEQ multiplex PCR; TCRdb's copy has only in-frame clones and lacks some. Here the sample spans hundreds of thousands of clones, 70% to 75% being singletons. V lost 3 bases and J lost 2; bases outside the gene matches: 8. Germline V gene lookup returns CDR1 SGHNT and CDR2 YENEEA. The CDR3 runs to 18 residues. The TCR comes from a woman of 80 years or more with acute or convalescent COVID-19. Sequenced input: peripheral blood. The chain employs TRBV11-3 and TRBJ2-2; 11 bases align to TRBD2. The CDR3 sequence: CASSFGASGGLNTGELFF. The DNA of the CDR3 is TGTGCCAGCAGCTTTGGGGCTAGCGGGGGGCTCAACACCGGGGAGCTGTTTTTT.